The 28 T cell receptor beta chains given below trace back to one sample, sequenced in a study of blood T cell repertoires in COVID-19. Profiling relied on immunoSEQ multiplex PCR, and the TCRdb table lists in-frame clones only, not all of them. Of 300,000 to 400,000 clones listed, about 90% are singletons. Sequenced input: peripheral blood. These receptors came from a woman younger than 30 who had recovered from COVID-19.

This rearrangement joins TRBV11-3 to TRBJ2-1, with 13 bases identical to TRBD2. The CDR3 spans 15 residues. Trimming removed 5 bases from V and 8 bases from J; junction bases left unmatched: 6. CDR1 and CDR2 from the germline V gene are SGHNT and YENEEA. In nucleotides, the CDR3 is TGTGCCAGCAGCCCGCGGACTAGCGGGAGTGATGAGCAGTTCTTC. It encodes CASSPRTSGSDEQFF.

This rearrangement joins TRBV9 to TRBJ1-5; D gene unclear. V was cut by 4 bases and J by 0 bases, with 8 bases left in between. The CDR3 runs 14 residues. In germline, CDR1 is SGDLS, CDR2 YYNGEE. The CDR3 here is CASSPRSSNQPQHF. The CDR3 DNA reads as TGTGCCAGCAGCCCCAGAAGTAGCAATCAGCCCCAGCATTTT.

Turning to this clone: At one boundary the junction diverges from the germline segment, which might be a read error. The gene calls are TRBV7-2 and TRBJ2-2; perhaps TRBD1 as D (6 bases). This CDR3 is 14 amino acids long. Germline loops: CDR1 SGHTA, CDR2 FQGNSA. As DNA, the CDR3 is TGCGTTTCCGGGGAGACAGGGAACACCGGGGAGCTGTTTTTT. Protein product: CVSGETGNTGELFF.

This chain connects TRBV21-1 to TRBJ1-4. TRBV21-1 is given as a pseudogene. The CDR3 runs 13 residues. CDR3 bases: TGTGCCAGCAGCAATATAGCGGGTCTAGGGCTGTTTTTT. Translating gives CASSNIAGLGLFF.

The rearrangement links TRBV19 to TRBJ1-1; D gene ambiguous. V dropped 1 base and J dropped 0 bases, with 6 bases sitting between them. Germline CDR1 and CDR2: LNHDA and SQIVND (reference sequence). The CDR3 runs to 14 residues. The CDR3 spells CASSIALMNTEAFF. CDR3 bases: TGTGCCAGTAGTATAGCCTTAATGAACACTGAAGCTTTCTTT.

The chain has TRBV19 and TRBJ2-1; TRBD2 matches 10 bases. The CDR3 spans 15 residues. Germline trimming cut 6 bases from V and 0 bases from J; bases unmatched to any gene: 2. CDR1 is LNHDA, CDR2 SQIVND, per germline (reference sequence). The CDR3 DNA reads TGTGCCAGTAGCACTAGCGGGGTCTCCTACAATGAGCAGTTCTTC. Translation: CASSTSGVSYNEQFF.

Only one count was recorded for this clone. This chain connects TRBV4-1 to TRBJ2-1, with D hard to call. V was shortened by 3 bases and J by 5 bases, with 20 bases between the two germline ends. The CDR3 is 17 residues long. The V gene's germline CDR1 is MGHRA and CDR2 YSYEKL. CDR3 sequence (DNA): TGCGCCAGCAGCCATTCAATCCTTCGATTACTCCACAATGAGCAGTTCTTC. This encodes CASSHSILRLLHNEQFF.

This clone appeared once. In DNA, the CDR3 is TGTGCCAGCAGTCCAGGGACAGGGGAAAGCGAAAAACTGTTTTTT. Protein: CASSPGTGESEKLFF. The rearrangement joins TRBV27 to TRBJ1-4; 10 bases match TRBD1. The J segment lost 8 bases and the V segment lost 5 bases, leaving 8 bases of the junction unmatched. Looked up from germline, CDR1 is MNHEY and CDR2 is SMNVEV (reference sequence). This CDR3 region has 15 residues.

Here the CDR3 DNA reads TGTGCCAGCAGTTTAGCGTCCAATGAGCAGTTCTTC. Amino acids: CASSLASNEQFF. The genes are TRBV27 and TRBJ2-1; no reliable D call. From germline, CDR1 is MNHEY and CDR2 SMNVEV (reference sequence). V was pared by 2 bases and J by 6 bases, with 5 bases between. This CDR3 has 12 amino acids.

The V call is TRBV27, the J call TRBJ2-1; no firm D call. V shed 3 bases and J shed 3 bases, with 12 bases lying between them. Looked up from germline, CDR1 is MNHEY and CDR2 is SMNVEV (reference sequence). The CDR3 sequence is 15 residues long. The CDR3 nucleotides are TGTGCCAGCAGTTTTTACGCCGAACACTACAATGAGCAGTTCTTC. This codes for CASSFYAEHYNEQFF.

This clone was picked up one time. The CDR3 DNA reads TGTGCCAGCAGTTTCAGTCCCGCGGGCTATGGCTACACCTTC. Its translation: CASSFSPAGYGYTF. V usage is TRBV27 and J usage is TRBJ1-2; D remains ambiguous. V was cut by 3 bases and J by 4 bases, with 12 bases left in between. Germline values: CDR1 MNHEY, CDR2 SMNVEV (reference sequence). The CDR3 extends over 14 amino acids.

The genes are TRBV6-2 or TRBV6-3 and TRBJ1-2, with 8 bases identical to TRBD1. V was clipped by 6 bases and J by 3 bases; unmatched bases: 15. This CDR3 comprises 17 residues. Germline values: CDR1 MNHEY, CDR2 SVGEGT. The CDR3 region has the DNA TGTGCCAGCAGCCGACAGGGGACGAATAGAAAGCACTATGGCTACACCTTC. It translates to CASSRQGTNRKHYGYTF.

V is TRBV4-1 and J is TRBJ2-5; 9 bases are shared with TRBD1. V was pared by 0 bases and J by 1 base, with 9 bases of the junction left unmatched. The CDR3 sequence is 18 residues long. Germline CDR1 is MGHRA and CDR2 is YSYEKL. The CDR3 loop is CASSQDPSGTGFQETQYF. CDR3 DNA sequence: TGCGCCAGCAGCCAAGATCCTTCCGGGACAGGGTTCCAAGAGACCCAGTACTTC.

The CDR3 nucleotides read TGTGCCAGCTCTCCAAGCCCCTTGAACACTGAAGCTTTCTTT. This translates into CASSPSPLNTEAFF. The rearrangement links TRBV18 to TRBJ1-1; D is uncertain. Trimming shortened V by 6 bases and J by 0 bases, and 11 bases separated the two germline ends. The CDR3 spans 14 residues. Germline CDR1 KGHSH, CDR2 LQKENI.

The rearrangement uses TRBV9 and TRBJ2-3; 8 bases map to TRBD2. The V gene end was trimmed by 4 bases and the J gene end by 2 bases; junction bases not matched to a gene: 12. The CDR3 totals 17 residues. Germline CDR1 and CDR2: SGDLS and YYNGEE. The CDR3, as DNA: TGTGCCAGCAGCCCGTCGACTAGCGAACGACACACAGATACGCAGTATTTT. Translating it yields CASSPSTSERHTDTQYF.

V and J are TRBV19 and TRBJ2-1, with D tentatively TRBD2 (6 bases). The CDR3 contains 13 residues. V gave up 8 bases and J gave up 5 bases, with 13 bases separating them. Germline V gene lookup returns CDR1 LNHDA and CDR2 SQIVND (reference sequence). The CDR3 is CASLGEAHNEQFF. As DNA, the CDR3 is TGTGCCAGTCTCGGGGAGGCCCACAATGAGCAGTTCTTC.

This chain connects TRBV2 to TRBJ1-2; 11 bases line up with TRBD1. The CDR3 totals 16 residues. Germline-derived CDR1 and CDR2 are SNHLY and FYNNEI. Unmatched junction bases numbered 12, after V lost 3 bases and J lost 9 bases. CDR3 DNA sequence: TGTGCCAGCAGTGAGCTCTCGGGACAGGGGGGGATGAGCTACACCTTC. Protein: CASSELSGQGGMSYTF.

The chain links TRBV18 to TRBJ2-1, with 11 bases aligning to TRBD2. The V segment lost 2 bases and the J segment 8 bases; nucleotides outside the gene matches: 5. This CDR3 is 15 amino acids long. Germline CDR1 and CDR2: KGHSH and LQKENI. CDR3 coding DNA: TGTGCCAGCTCACCATTAGCGGGAGGGCCCTATGAGCAGTTCTTC. Its translation is CASSPLAGGPYEQFF. Filled out from reference TRBV18 and TRBJ2-1, the complete variable domain reads NAGVMQNPRHLVRRRGQEARLRCSPMKGHSHVYWYRQLPEEGLKFMVYLQKENIIDESGMPKERFSAEFPKEGPSILRIQQVVRGDSAAYFCASSPLAGGPYEQFFGPGTRLTVL.

The chain has TRBV7-6 and TRBJ2-3, with 13 positions matching TRBD2. Germline CDR1 SGHVS, CDR2 FNYEAQ. V was pared by 5 bases and J by 2 bases, with 4 bases of the junction left unmatched. This CDR3 spans 16 amino acids. The CDR3: CASSMGLAGPTDTQYF. The CDR3 DNA is TGTGCCAGCAGCATGGGACTAGCGGGGCCCACAGATACGCAGTATTTT.

The chain carries TRBV9 and TRBJ1-2; no firm D call. CDR3 length equals 14 residues. Trimming stripped 0 bases from V and 8 bases from J, with 14 bases between. CDR1 is SGDLS and CDR2 is YYNGEE in the germline V gene. CDR3 in amino acids: CASSVAIGPGGYTF. The CDR3 DNA reads as TGTGCCAGCAGCGTAGCCATCGGACCGGGGGGCTACACCTTC.

V is TRBV5-1 and J is TRBJ2-3; 8 bases agree with TRBD2. The CDR3 covers 14 residues. Germline V lookup: CDR1 SGHRS, CDR2 YFSETQ. The V and J ends lost 0 bases and 5 bases, in that order; junction bases with no gene match: 2. The CDR3 DNA follows: TGCGCCAGCAGCTTGGGGCTAGCGGGAGATACGCAGTATTTT. It translates to CASSLGLAGDTQYF.

The CDR3 bases are TGTGCCAGCAGCTTGCCTAGCGGGAGCACAGATACGCAGTATTTT. It translates to CASSLPSGSTDTQYF. The chain carries TRBV7-9 and TRBJ2-3; TRBD2 agrees at 8 bases. The CDR3 extends over 15 amino acids. The germline V gene encodes CDR1 SEHNR and CDR2 FQNEAQ (reference sequence). The V and J ends lost 3 bases and 0 bases, in that order; junction bases with no gene match: 2.

The gene calls are TRBV19 and TRBJ1-6; D is ambiguous. The CDR3 extends over 13 amino acids. V was pared by 4 bases and J by 9 bases, with 10 bases between. CDR1 is LNHDA, CDR2 SQIVND, per germline (reference sequence). This CDR3 reads CASSKAEGSPLHF. The CDR3 nucleotides read TGTGCCAGTAGTAAGGCAGAGGGTTCACCCCTCCACTTT.

As DNA, the CDR3 is TGCGCCAGCAGCCAACGTCAGTTAAGCTATGGCTACACCTTC. Its translation: CASSQRQLSYGYTF. This chain links TRBV4-3 with TRBJ1-2; no definite D call. The V gene lost 2 bases and the J gene lost 4 bases, with 11 bases spanning the gap. CDR3 length: 14 residues. Germline assignment: CDR1 LGHNA and CDR2 YSLEER.

The rearrangement joins TRBV7-9 to TRBJ2-2; 8 nucleotides match TRBD2. This CDR3 contains 14 residues. V was clipped by 6 bases and J by 1 base; unmatched bases: 1. Germline V gene sequence: CDR1 SEHNR, CDR2 FQNEAQ (reference sequence). The CDR3 coding sequence is TGTGCCAGCAGGGGACTAGAGAACACCGGGGAGCTGTTTTTT. The encoded protein is CASRGLENTGELFF.

The gene calls are TRBV7-9 and TRBJ2-3, with D tentatively TRBD2 (5 bases). V was cut by 4 bases and J by 3 bases, with 11 bases left in between. This CDR3 comprises 14 residues. Germline V CDR1 and CDR2: SEHNR, FQNEAQ (reference sequence). The CDR3 loop reads CASSSPGWTDTQYF. The DNA for the CDR3 is TGTGCCAGCAGCTCGCCGGGATGGACAGATACGCAGTATTTT.

The rearrangement uses TRBV4-3 and TRBJ2-1, with TRBD2 matching over 12 bases. The ends lost 1 base at V and 4 bases at J; junction bases unmatched: 2. The germline gives CDR1 LGHNA, CDR2 YSLEER. The CDR3 runs 16 residues. The CDR3 DNA reads TGCGCCAGCAGCCAAGCTAGCGGGAGGGATTACAATGAGCAGTTCTTC. This sequence encodes CASSQASGRDYNEQFF.

The chain uses TRBV15 and TRBJ2-1; D ambiguous. V was shortened by 1 base and J by 5 bases, with 9 bases between the two germline ends. Germline-derived CDR1 and CDR2 are LNHNV and YYDKDF (reference sequence). CDR3 size: 14 residues. CDR3 amino acids: CATSRGSRDNEQFF. DNA of the CDR3: TGTGCCACCAGCAGAGGGAGTCGGGACAATGAGCAGTTCTTC. Together with reference TRBV15 and TRBJ2-1, the CDR3 gives the full variable domain: DAMVIQNPRYQVTQFGKPVTLSCSQTLNHNVMYWYQQKSSQAPKLLFHYYDKDFNNEADTPDNFQSRRPNTSFCFLDIRSPGLGDTAMYLCATSRGSRDNEQFFGPGTRLTVL.